The source of this T cell receptor beta chain is a study of monozygotic twins with inflammatory bowel disease. For each CDR3 protein, TCRdb gives one entry from its re-call of the 5' RACE reads, without DNA. The sample holds about 450,000 distinct CDR3 sequences. The CDR3 runs to 14 residues. Germline assignment: CDR1 SGDLS and CDR2 YYNGEE. The source of this sequence is a human donor with ulcerative colitis or Crohn's disease, or a healthy co-twin of an affected twin (not recorded which). The rearrangement links TRBV9 to TRBJ1-1; there is no DNA to check the TCRdb D call of TRBD1. Sequenced sample: blood. CDR3 sequence reads: CASSSGVGGTEAFF.